Below, 29 T cell receptor beta chains from the same sample are listed, as sequenced in a study of OX40 agonist ivuxolimab in advanced cancers. Profiling relied on immunoSEQ multiplex PCR, and the TCRdb table lists in-frame clones only, not all of them. This sample has 50,000 to 75,000 clones, with roughly 84% found just once. This specimen was CD4+ or CD8+ T cells sorted from blood, taken in a trial of the OX40 agonist ivuxolimab. These receptors came from an adult with an advanced solid tumor such as melanoma, head and neck, liver or kidney cancer.

The CDR3 spells CATRPSGHSYEQYF. The DNA of the CDR3 is TGTGCCACCAGACCTTCGGGACACTCCTACGAGCAGTACTTC. This rearrangement joins TRBV19 to TRBJ2-7; D possibly corresponds to TRBD1 (6 bases). Germline CDR1 LNHDA, CDR2 SQIVND (reference sequence). Trimming removed 10 bases from V and 0 bases from J, with 16 bases in between. The CDR3 loop spans 14 amino acids.

This clone has only a few counts. The V call is TRBV6-6, the J call TRBJ1-4; 8 nucleotides align to TRBD1. Germline loops: CDR1 MNHNY, CDR2 SVGAGI (reference sequence). Trimming removed 2 bases from V and 8 bases from J; junction bases left unmatched: 7. This CDR3 comprises 15 residues. This chain's CDR3 is CASSYPQGAREKLFF. Here the CDR3 DNA reads TGTGCCAGCAGTTACCCGCAGGGGGCTCGAGAAAAACTGTTTTTT.

V usage is TRBV7-9 and J usage is TRBJ2-3; possibly TRBD1 or TRBD2 for D (6 bases each). V lost 7 bases to trimming and J lost 5 bases, with 16 bases between them. CDR1 and CDR2 from the germline V gene are SEHNR and FQNEAQ (reference sequence). The CDR3 totals 14 residues. CDR3 sequence: CASTLGGTGDTQYF. CDR3 nucleotides: TGTGCCAGCACCCTAGGGGGGACGGGAGATACGCAGTATTTT.

The J gene is TRBJ1-2, the V gene TRBV11-2; TRBD1 is a possible D gene (6 bases). There are 15 residues in the CDR3. V dropped 4 bases and J dropped 10 bases, with 22 bases sitting between them. Germline assignment: CDR1 SGHAT and CDR2 FQNNGV. The CDR3 spells CASSSPRDKKDDYTF. The CDR3 DNA reads as TGTGCCAGCAGCTCACCCCGGGACAAAAAGGATGACTACACCTTC.

This rearrangement joins TRBV7-9 to TRBJ2-7; 11 bases match TRBD1. V trimming: 5 bases; J trimming: 2 bases; junction bases outside the gene matches: 5. Per germline, CDR1 SEHNR and CDR2 FQNEAQ (reference sequence). The CDR3 runs 15 residues. The CDR3 reads CASSPGTGGAYEQYF. The CDR3 coding sequence is TGTGCCAGCAGCCCAGGGACAGGGGGTGCCTACGAGCAGTACTTC.

The J gene is TRBJ2-7, the V gene TRBV18; either TRBD1 or TRBD2 may fit D (6 bases each). This CDR3 has 14 amino acids. Per germline, CDR1 KGHSH and CDR2 LQKENI. Trimming left V 1 base short and J 2 bases short, with 9 bases between. As DNA, the CDR3 is TGTGCCAGCTCACCACAGGGGGGAGCCTACGAGCAGTACTTC. It specifies CASSPQGGAYEQYF.

The chain combines TRBV2 with TRBJ1-5; D remains unclear. The CDR3 totals 14 residues. Per germline, CDR1 SNHLY and CDR2 FYNNEI. Trimming shortened V by 4 bases and J by 0 bases, and 7 bases separated the two germline ends. CDR3 in amino acids: CASSGTYSNQPQHF. CDR3 nucleotide sequence: TGTGCCAGCAGTGGGACTTATAGCAATCAGCCCCAGCATTTT.

The CDR3 sequence is CATSRPGQGAREQYF. CDR3 sequence (DNA): TGTGCCACCAGCAGGCCCGGACAGGGGGCTCGGGAGCAGTACTTC. The rearrangement uses TRBV15 and TRBJ2-7; TRBD1 aligns across 11 bases. This CDR3 spans 15 amino acids. V shed 3 bases, J shed 7 bases, and the junction held 8 bases outside the gene matches. CDR1 and CDR2 from the germline V gene are LNHNV and YYDKDF (reference sequence).

The rearrangement joins TRBV27 to TRBJ2-7; D remains unclear. Deletions cut 8 bases from V and 0 bases from J, with 14 bases between. This CDR3 is 14 amino acids long. The germline gives CDR1 MNHEY, CDR2 SMNVEV (reference sequence). CDR3 in DNA: TGTGCCAGCCCACCCAGGCCCCTCTCCTACGAGCAGTACTTC. Translation: CASPPRPLSYEQYF.

J is TRBJ1-4 and V is TRBV2; 7 bases agree with TRBD1. Germline lookup yields CDR1 SNHLY and CDR2 FYNNEI. This CDR3 is built from 16 residues. With 5 bases clipped from V and 0 bases from J, the junction kept 6 bases outside the gene matches. CDR3 loop: CASSSGQRTTNEKLFF. As DNA, the CDR3 is TGTGCCAGCAGTTCGGGACAGCGAACAACTAATGAAAAACTGTTTTTT. Supplemented by reference TRBV2 and TRBJ1-4, the full variable domain reads EPEVTQTPSHQVTQMGQEVILRCVPISNHLYFYWYRQILGQKVEFLVSFYNNEISEKSEIFDDQFSVERPDGSNFTLKIRSTKLEDSAMYFCASSSGQRTTNEKLFFGSGTQLSVL.

This CDR3 reads CASSFMGINTEAFF. The CDR3 bases are TGTGCCAGCAGCTTTATGGGAATCAACACTGAAGCTTTCTTT. This chain joins TRBV5-6 and TRBJ1-1, with D unclear. V was shortened by 2 bases and J by 2 bases, with 10 bases between the two germline ends. The CDR3 has 14 amino acids. Germline V gene lookup returns CDR1 SGHDT and CDR2 YYEEEE.

This rearrangement joins TRBV15 to TRBJ1-4; 12 bases line up with TRBD1. Germline V gene data show CDR1 as LNHNV and CDR2 as YYDKDF (reference sequence). The CDR3 sequence is 17 residues long. The junction had 7 bases not matched to a gene; V was cut back by 0 bases and J by 8 bases. This CDR3 reads CATSRDAAGTGGEKLFF. The DNA of the CDR3 is TGTGCCACCAGCAGAGATGCCGCCGGGACAGGGGGCGAAAAACTGTTTTTT.

The CDR3 DNA sequence: TGCAGCGGCCCCCTTGACAGGGACACCGGGGAGCTGTTTTTT. The encoded protein is CSGPLDRDTGELFF. This sequence joins TRBV29-1 and TRBJ2-2, with 7 nucleotides matching TRBD1. The CDR3 has 14 residues. The germline V gene encodes CDR1 SQVTM and CDR2 ANQGSEA. J was trimmed by 3 bases and V by 7 bases; bases with no gene match: 8.

J is TRBJ2-7 and V is TRBV7-2; the D gene is possibly TRBD1 (6 bases). This CDR3 comprises 15 residues. CDR1 and CDR2 (germline): SGHTA, FQGNSA. V was cut by 3 bases and J by 0 bases, with 12 bases left in between. This CDR3 is CASSFLDSRSYEQYF. DNA for the CDR3: TGTGCCAGCAGCTTCCTGGACAGCCGCTCCTACGAGCAGTACTTC.

This clone occurred a few times. The V call is TRBV7-2, the J call TRBJ2-1; 7 bases fit TRBD2. The CDR3 extends over 15 amino acids. Per the germline V gene, CDR1 is SGHTA and CDR2 is FQGNSA. V was clipped by 5 bases and J by 8 bases; unmatched bases: 12. The CDR3 DNA sequence: TGTGCCAGCAGCCCGGACCCGCGGGGGATCTATGAGCAGTTCTTC. Translated: CASSPDPRGIYEQFF.

This chain joins TRBV5-4 and TRBJ2-5, with 8 bases aligning to TRBD1. CDR3 length: 11 residues. CDR1 and CDR2 from the germline V gene are SGHNT and YYREEE (reference sequence). The J segment lost 4 bases and the V segment lost 7 bases, leaving 0 bases of the junction unmatched. CDR3 sequence: CASGQGETQYF. CDR3 DNA sequence: TGTGCCAGCGGACAGGGAGAGACCCAGTACTTC.

V is TRBV19 and J is TRBJ2-3, with a weak D call TRBD2 (6 bases). V was trimmed by 1 base and J by 5 bases, leaving 10 bases between them. Germline CDR1 is LNHDA and CDR2 is SQIVND (reference sequence). This CDR3 has 14 amino acids. This CDR3 reads CASSIAGVVDTQYF. CDR3 sequence (DNA): TGTGCCAGTAGTATAGCGGGGGTGGTAGATACGCAGTATTTT. The variable domain in full, completed from reference TRBV19 and TRBJ2-3, reads DGGITQSPKYLFRKEGQNVTLSCEQNLNHDAMYWYRQDPGQGLRLIYYSQIVNDFQKGDIAEGYSVSREKKESFPLTVTSAQKNPTAFYLCASSIAGVVDTQYFGPGTRLTVL.

V gene TRBV5-1 combines with J gene TRBJ2-3; TRBD2 agrees at 8 bases. J gave up 3 bases and V 5 bases, and 8 bases lay outside the gene matches. Germline values: CDR1 SGHRS, CDR2 YFSETQ. This CDR3 has 15 residues. Here the CDR3 DNA reads TGCGCCAGCAGTTGGAGCGGGGGCGGAACAGATACGCAGTATTTT. Its translation: CASSWSGGGTDTQYF.

The V and J genes are TRBV2 and TRBJ2-5; 8 bases are shared with TRBD2. Looked up from germline, CDR1 is SNHLY and CDR2 is FYNNEI. CDR3 length equals 15 residues. J was trimmed by 2 bases and V by 2 bases; bases with no gene match: 4. The chain's CDR3 is CASSESRGEQETQYF. CDR3 nucleotides: TGTGCCAGCAGTGAATCGCGGGGGGAACAAGAGACCCAGTACTTC.

This clone was recorded once. The chain uses TRBV5-5 and TRBJ2-1, with TRBD1 matching 10 bases. CDR3 length: 15 amino acids. The J segment lost 4 bases and the V segment lost 3 bases, leaving 4 bases of the junction unmatched. Germline CDR1 is SGHKS and CDR2 is YYEKEE (reference sequence). CDR3 amino acids: CASSSGTGVYNEQFF. CDR3 nucleotide sequence: TGTGCCAGCAGCTCCGGGACAGGGGTTTACAATGAGCAGTTCTTC.

This chain joins TRBV4-1 and TRBJ2-2; 11 bases are shared with TRBD1. V trimming: 1 base; J trimming: 3 bases; junction bases outside the gene matches: 10. This CDR3 spans 19 amino acids. Germline V gives CDR1 MGHRA, CDR2 YSYEKL. CDR3 sequence reads: CASSQVQLPGQGDTGELFF. CDR3 DNA: TGCGCCAGCAGCCAAGTCCAGCTTCCGGGACAGGGGGACACCGGGGAGCTGTTTTTT.

In its sample, this clone was seen once. The rearrangement uses TRBV6-5 and TRBJ1-1, with 8 positions matching TRBD1. The germline V gene encodes CDR1 MNHEY and CDR2 SVGAGI. Trimming took 0 bases from V and 3 from J; bases not matched to a gene: 3. This CDR3 is 15 amino acids long. The CDR3 sequence: CASSYSGTGDTEAFF. CDR3 nucleotide sequence: TGTGCCAGCAGTTACTCGGGGACAGGCGACACTGAAGCTTTCTTT.

The chain has TRBV10-2 and TRBJ2-7; possibly TRBD2 for D (6 bases). CDR1 and CDR2 from the germline V gene are WSHSY and SAAADI. The length of the CDR3 is 13 residues. With 8 bases removed from V and 7 bases from J, the gap between germline ends came to 18 bases. CDR3: CASLRDWDREQYF. The CDR3 DNA reads as TGCGCCAGCCTCCGGGACTGGGATAGGGAGCAGTACTTC.

V is TRBV7-9 and J is TRBJ1-2; 8 positions match TRBD1. V lost 3 bases, J lost 4 bases, and 10 bases stayed unmatched. The CDR3 length is 16 residues. The germline V gene encodes CDR1 SEHNR and CDR2 FQNEAQ (reference sequence). The CDR3 sequence is CASSLFGQGESYGYTF. Here the CDR3 DNA reads TGTGCCAGCAGCTTGTTTGGACAGGGTGAGAGCTATGGCTACACCTTC.

The chain couples TRBV27 to TRBJ1-2, with D hard to call. Trimming shortened V by 5 bases and J by 5 bases, and 18 bases separated the two germline ends. CDR1 MNHEY and CDR2 SMNVEV come from the germline V gene (reference sequence). The CDR3 is made up of 15 amino acids. CDR3 coding DNA: TGTGCCAGCAGTAGTGACGCATCCTCTTGGTATGGCTACACCTTC. The encoded protein is CASSSDASSWYGYTF.

This clone turned up a few times. The rearrangement uses TRBV19 and TRBJ1-6; a possible D gene is TRBD1 (6 bases). V dropped 5 bases and J dropped 11 bases, with 13 bases sitting between them. Germline assignment: CDR1 LNHDA and CDR2 SQIVND (reference sequence). This CDR3 spans 13 amino acids. In nucleotides, the CDR3 is TGTGCCAGTAGTTTGGGACAAACGGCACCCCTCCACTTT. This encodes CASSLGQTAPLHF.

This sequence joins TRBV2 and TRBJ2-3; D possibly corresponds to TRBD1 (6 bases). V lost 5 bases and J 5 bases, leaving 11 bases between the germline ends. CDR1 is SNHLY, CDR2 FYNNEI, per germline. The CDR3 length is 13 residues. The chain's CDR3 is CASSLGAGDTQYF. Written as DNA, the CDR3 is TGTGCCAGCAGTCTGGGGGCCGGAGATACGCAGTATTTT.

This clone appeared a single time. The CDR3 nucleotides read TGTGCCAGCAGCTTCTTCCGAGGCAGTACAGATACGCAGTATTTT. Translated: CASSFFRGSTDTQYF. The V and J genes are TRBV5-8 and TRBJ2-3; D remains ambiguous. V gave up 2 bases and J gave up 3 bases, with 13 bases separating them. The length of the CDR3 is 15 residues. Germline V gene sequence: CDR1 SGHTS, CDR2 YDEGEE.

A single count supports this clone. The rearrangement joins TRBV7-3 to TRBJ1-1; D gene ambiguous. Germline CDR1 reads SGHTA; CDR2 reads FQGTGA. Trimming cost V 1 base and J 4 bases, with 10 bases left between them. The CDR3 is 14 residues long. CDR3 in amino acids: CASSLSGRGTEAFF. DNA of the CDR3: TGTGCCAGCAGCTTAAGTGGGCGGGGCACTGAAGCTTTCTTT.